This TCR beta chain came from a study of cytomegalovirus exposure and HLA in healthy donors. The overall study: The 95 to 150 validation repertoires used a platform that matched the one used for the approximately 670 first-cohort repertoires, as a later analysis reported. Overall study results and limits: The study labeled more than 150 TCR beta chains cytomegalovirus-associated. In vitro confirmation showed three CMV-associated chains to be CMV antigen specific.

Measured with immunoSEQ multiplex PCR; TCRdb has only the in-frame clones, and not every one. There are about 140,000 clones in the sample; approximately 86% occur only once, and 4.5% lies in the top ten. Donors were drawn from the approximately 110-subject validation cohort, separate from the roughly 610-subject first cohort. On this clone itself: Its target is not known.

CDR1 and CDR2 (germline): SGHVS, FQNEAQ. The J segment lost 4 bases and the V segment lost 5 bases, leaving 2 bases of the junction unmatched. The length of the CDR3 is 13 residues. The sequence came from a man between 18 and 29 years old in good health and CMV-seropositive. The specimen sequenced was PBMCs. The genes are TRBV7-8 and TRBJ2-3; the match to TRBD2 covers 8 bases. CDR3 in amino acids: CASSQAGADTQYF. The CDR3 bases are TGTGCCAGCAGCCAAGCGGGGGCAGATACGCAGTATTTT.